This TCR beta chain was recorded in a study of blood T cell repertoires in COVID-19. About the research overall: There were acute and convalescent COVID-19 samples, and they came from the United States, Italy and Spain.

The CDR3 covers 18 residues. The V end was cut by 5 bases, the J end by 5 bases, with 24 bases between. Germline-derived CDR1 and CDR2 are KGHDR and SFDVKD. This study enrolled people aged about 18 to 100 from about 26 US geographic areas. Authors' data handling: Nucleated cell number was recorded as an estimate derived from reference gene primer amplification. Only in-frame clones appear in the TCRdb table, and some are missing; sequencing was by immunoSEQ multiplex PCR. V, J and clone size derive from that table, while D and trimming were established from the DNA sequence. Of over 120,000 clones in the sample, 60% to 80% were seen once.

This TCR was recovered from a woman between 50 and 59 years old who had recovered from COVID-19. The sample comprised PBMCs or T cells enriched from blood (not recorded which). This chain uses TRBV24-1 with TRBJ1-5, with D perhaps matching TRBD1 (6 bases). The CDR3 loop reads CATSALDPGTKGYQPQHF. DNA of the CDR3: TGTGCCACCAGTGCCCTCGACCCGGGGACAAAAGGGTATCAGCCCCAGCATTTT.